These 4 T cell receptor beta chains were sequenced from one sample in a study of cytomegalovirus exposure and HLA in healthy donors. The study ran its PCR with 60 Vbeta and 13 Jbeta primers. Produced via immunoSEQ multiplex PCR; TCRdb's table is partial and in-frame only. The sample contains approximately 100,000 clones, 65% to 85% of which appear only once. Sequenced: PBMCs. These receptors were collected from a man in his fifties in good health and CMV-seronegative.

The rearrangement joins TRBV19 to TRBJ2-7; possibly TRBD2 for D (5 bases). V was cut by 6 bases and J by 6 bases, with 12 bases left in between. The CDR3 length is 12 residues. CDR1 is LNHDA, CDR2 SQIVND, per germline (reference sequence). CDR3 in DNA: TGTGCCAGTAGCTTCCCTGGAGGCGAGCAGTACTTC. Protein sequence: CASSFPGGEQYF.

In regard to this clone: The same CDR3 can be traced to other DNA sequences in this sample. This chain uses TRBV2 with TRBJ2-5, with a possible D match to TRBD2 (6 bases). CDR1 SNHLY and CDR2 FYNNEI come from the germline V gene. V lost 6 bases and J lost 4, with 9 bases in between. There are 12 residues in the CDR3. This CDR3 reads CASRGGGETQYF. CDR3 in DNA: TGTGCCAGCAGGGGGGGAGGAGAGACCCAGTACTTC.

The CDR3 here is CASSPYTSGRAREQYF. The DNA of the CDR3 is TGTGCCAGCAGTCCCTATACTAGCGGGAGGGCACGCGAGCAGTACTTC. This rearrangement joins TRBV27 to TRBJ2-5; 13 positions agree with TRBD2. Judging by the DNA end, TRBJ2-7 fits better; the J call may be wrong. The CDR3 is 16 amino acids. CDR1 is MNHEY and CDR2 is SMNVEV in the germline V gene (reference sequence).

This clone has only a few counts. This chain links TRBV2 with TRBJ2-3, with 9 nucleotides matching TRBD1. Germline-derived CDR1 and CDR2 are SNHLY and FYNNEI. The CDR3 consists of 15 residues. J gave up 5 bases and V 2 bases, and 5 bases lay outside the gene matches. The CDR3 reads CASSESGQGRDTQYF. The CDR3 DNA is TGTGCCAGCAGTGAAAGCGGACAGGGGAGAGATACGCAGTATTTT.